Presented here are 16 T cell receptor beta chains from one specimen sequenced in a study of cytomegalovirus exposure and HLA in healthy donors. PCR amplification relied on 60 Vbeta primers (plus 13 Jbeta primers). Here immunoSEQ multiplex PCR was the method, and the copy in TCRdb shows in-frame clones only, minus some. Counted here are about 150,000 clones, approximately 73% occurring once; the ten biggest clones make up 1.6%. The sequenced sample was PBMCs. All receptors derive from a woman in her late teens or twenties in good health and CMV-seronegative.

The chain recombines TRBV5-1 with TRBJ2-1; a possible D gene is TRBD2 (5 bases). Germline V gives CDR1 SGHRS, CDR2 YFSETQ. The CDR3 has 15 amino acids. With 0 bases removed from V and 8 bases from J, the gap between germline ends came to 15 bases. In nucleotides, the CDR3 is TGCGCCAGCAGCTTGGGAGCGGACCCCCAGGATGAGCAGTTCTTC. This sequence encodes CASSLGADPQDEQFF.

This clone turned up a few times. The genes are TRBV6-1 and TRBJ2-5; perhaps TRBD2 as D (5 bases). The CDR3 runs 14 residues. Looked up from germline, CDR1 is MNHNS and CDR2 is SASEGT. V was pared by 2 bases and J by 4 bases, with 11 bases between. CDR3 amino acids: CASSEQAEGETQYF. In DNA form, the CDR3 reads TGTGCCAGCAGTGAACAAGCCGAGGGAGAGACCCAGTACTTC.

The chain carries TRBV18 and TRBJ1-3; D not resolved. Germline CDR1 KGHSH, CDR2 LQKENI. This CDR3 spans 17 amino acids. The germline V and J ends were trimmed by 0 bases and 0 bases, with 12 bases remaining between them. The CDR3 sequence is CASSPPGQTFSGNTIYF. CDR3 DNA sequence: TGTGCCAGCTCACCACCGGGCCAGACCTTCTCTGGAAACACCATATATTTT.

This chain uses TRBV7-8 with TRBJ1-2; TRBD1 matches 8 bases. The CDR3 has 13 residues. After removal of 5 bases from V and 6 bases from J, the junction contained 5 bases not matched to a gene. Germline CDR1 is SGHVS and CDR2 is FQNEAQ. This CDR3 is CASSTDRVDGYTF. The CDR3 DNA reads TGTGCCAGCAGCACGGACAGGGTCGATGGCTACACCTTC.

The CDR3 bases are TGTGCCAGCAGTTTATACCTGACAGGGGCCAAATCAGAGCCCCAGCATTTT. Protein: CASSLYLTGAKSEPQHF. The chain has TRBV28 and TRBJ1-5, with 8 bases matching TRBD1. Trimming cost V 1 base and J 8 bases; bases outside gene matches: 13. CDR1 MDHEN and CDR2 SYDVKM come from the germline V gene. This CDR3 has 17 amino acids.

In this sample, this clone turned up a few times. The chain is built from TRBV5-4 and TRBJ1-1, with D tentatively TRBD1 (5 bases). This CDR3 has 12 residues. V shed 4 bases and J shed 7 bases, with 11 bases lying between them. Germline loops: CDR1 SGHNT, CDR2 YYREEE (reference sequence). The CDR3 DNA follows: TGTGCCAGCAGCCCCGACAGCGATGAAGCTTTCTTT. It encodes CASSPDSDEAFF.

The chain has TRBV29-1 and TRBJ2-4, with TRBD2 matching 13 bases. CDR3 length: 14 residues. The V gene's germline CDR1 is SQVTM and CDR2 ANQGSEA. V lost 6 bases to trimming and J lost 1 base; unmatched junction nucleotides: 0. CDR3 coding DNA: TGCAGCGTGGGACTAGCGGGGGCCAAAAACATTCAGTACTTC. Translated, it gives CSVGLAGAKNIQYF.

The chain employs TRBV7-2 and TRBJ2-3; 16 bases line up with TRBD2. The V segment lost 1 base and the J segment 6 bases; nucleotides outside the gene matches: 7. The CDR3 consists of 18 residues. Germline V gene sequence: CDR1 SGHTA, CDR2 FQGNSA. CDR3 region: CASSLVGGTSGRADTQYF. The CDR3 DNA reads TGTGCCAGCAGCTTAGTGGGAGGGACTAGCGGGAGGGCCGATACGCAGTATTTT.

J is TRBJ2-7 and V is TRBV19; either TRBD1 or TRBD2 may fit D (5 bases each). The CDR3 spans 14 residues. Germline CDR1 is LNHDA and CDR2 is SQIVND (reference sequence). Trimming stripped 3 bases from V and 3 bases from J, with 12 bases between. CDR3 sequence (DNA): TGTGCCAGTAGTATCGTCTTGGGGGACTACGAGCAGTACGTC. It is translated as CASSIVLGDYEQYV.

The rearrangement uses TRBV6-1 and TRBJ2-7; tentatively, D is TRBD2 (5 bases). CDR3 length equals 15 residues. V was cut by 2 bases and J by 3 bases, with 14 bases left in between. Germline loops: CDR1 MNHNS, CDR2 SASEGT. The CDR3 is CASSEYPDRDYEQYV. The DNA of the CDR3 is TGTGCCAGCAGTGAATATCCGGACCGGGACTACGAGCAGTACGTC.

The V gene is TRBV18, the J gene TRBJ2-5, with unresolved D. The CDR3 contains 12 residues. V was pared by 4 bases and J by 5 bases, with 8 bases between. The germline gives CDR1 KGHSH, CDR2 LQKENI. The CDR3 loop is CASSLKSETQYF. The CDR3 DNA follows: TGTGCCAGCTCACTAAAATCTGAGACCCAGTACTTC.

CDR3 region: CASKGLVGPNTDTQYF. DNA for the CDR3: TGCGCCAGCAAAGGACTAGTGGGGCCAAACACAGATACGCAGTATTTT. V gene TRBV5-1 combines with J gene TRBJ2-3; 7 bases are shared with TRBD2. This CDR3 has 16 residues. Germline CDR1 reads SGHRS; CDR2 reads YFSETQ. Losses at the gene ends were 6 bases for V and 2 bases for J; bases not matched to a gene: 12.

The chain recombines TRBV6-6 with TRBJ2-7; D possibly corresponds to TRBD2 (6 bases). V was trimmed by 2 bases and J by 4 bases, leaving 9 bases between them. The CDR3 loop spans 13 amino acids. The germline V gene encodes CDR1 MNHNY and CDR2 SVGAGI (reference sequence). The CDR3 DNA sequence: TGTGCCAGCAGTTACGTGCGGGAATACGAGCAGTACGTC. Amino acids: CASSYVREYEQYV.

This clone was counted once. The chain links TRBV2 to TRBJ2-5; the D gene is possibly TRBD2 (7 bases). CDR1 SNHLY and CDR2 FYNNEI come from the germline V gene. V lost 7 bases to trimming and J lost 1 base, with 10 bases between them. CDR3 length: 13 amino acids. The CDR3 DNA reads TGTGCCAGCACTAGGGGGGGCCAAGAGACCCAGTACTTC. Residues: CASTRGGQETQYF.

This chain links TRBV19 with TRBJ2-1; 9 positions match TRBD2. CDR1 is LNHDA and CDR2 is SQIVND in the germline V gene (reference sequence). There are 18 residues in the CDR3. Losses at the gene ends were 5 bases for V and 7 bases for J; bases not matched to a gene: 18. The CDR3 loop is CASSFKAGGGPPWNEQFF. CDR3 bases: TGTGCCAGTAGTTTCAAAGCGGGAGGTGGCCCCCCGTGGAATGAGCAGTTCTTC.

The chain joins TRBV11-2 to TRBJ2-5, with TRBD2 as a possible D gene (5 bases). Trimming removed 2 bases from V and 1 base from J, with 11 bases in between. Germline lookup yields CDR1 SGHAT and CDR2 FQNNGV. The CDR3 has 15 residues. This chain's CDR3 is CASSLFGRGQETQYF. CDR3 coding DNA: TGTGCCAGCAGCTTATTCGGCCGGGGCCAAGAGACCCAGTACTTC.